This T cell receptor beta chain is from a study of shared clonotypes between healthy human individuals. CDR3 size: 13 residues. With 7 bases clipped from V and 1 base from J, the junction kept 6 bases outside the gene matches. The germline gives CDR1 SQVTM, CDR2 ANQGSEA. Measured with immunoSEQ multiplex PCR; TCRdb has only the in-frame clones, and not every one. In the table there are 900,000 to 1,200,000 clones, 78% of which are singletons. This clone has a handful of counts. This chain links TRBV29-1 with TRBJ1-1; 7 bases agree with TRBD1. Source material: memory CD4+ T cells from PBMCs. The subset was: CD45RA-negative fraction. The sequence was collected from a man in his late teens or twenties in good health. Some clones in this sample may be carry-over from other donors' samples. The CDR3 reads CSAEKGANTEAFF. In nucleotides, the CDR3 is TGCAGCGCAGAGAAGGGGGCGAACACTGAAGCTTTCTTT.